This TCR beta chain was sequenced for a study of cytomegalovirus exposure and HLA in healthy donors. Sequenced by immunoSEQ multiplex PCR; TCRdb stores in-frame clones only, minus some. Here the sample spans 250,000 to 300,000 clones, approximately 86% being singletons. The CDR3 length is 15 residues. CDR1 and CDR2 (germline): SQVTM, ANQGSEA. V lost 5 bases and J lost 5; bases outside the gene matches: 14. The material sequenced was PBMCs. This clonotype was obtained from a woman under 30 in good health and CMV-seronegative. V and J are TRBV29-1 and TRBJ2-7; 8 bases line up with TRBD2. As DNA, the CDR3 is TGCAGCGTTTCCGGCGTTAGCGGGGTTGGGGACGAGCAGTACTTC. Translation: CSVSGVSGVGDEQYF.